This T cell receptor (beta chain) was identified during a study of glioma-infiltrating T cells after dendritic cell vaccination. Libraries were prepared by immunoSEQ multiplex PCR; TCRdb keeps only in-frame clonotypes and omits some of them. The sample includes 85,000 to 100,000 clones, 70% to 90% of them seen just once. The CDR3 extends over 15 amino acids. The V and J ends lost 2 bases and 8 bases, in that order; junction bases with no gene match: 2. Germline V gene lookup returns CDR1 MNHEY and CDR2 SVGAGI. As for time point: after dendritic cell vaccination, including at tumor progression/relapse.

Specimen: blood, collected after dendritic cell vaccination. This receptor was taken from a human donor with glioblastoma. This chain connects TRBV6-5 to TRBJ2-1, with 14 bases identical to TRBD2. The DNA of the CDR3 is TGTGCCAGCAGTTACCGGGGACTAGCGGGAGATGAGCAGTTCTTC. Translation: CASSYRGLAGDEQFF.